This entry lists 6 T cell receptor beta chains sequenced from one sample in a study of T cells in localized non-small cell lung cancer. Method: immunoSEQ multiplex PCR; TCRdb's copy keeps in-frame clones and lacks some. This sample has approximately 3,600 clones; around two fifths occur once, and the top ten carry 15% to 17%. Source: lung tumor tissue, taken before any cancer treatment. The origin of the receptors is a male donor older than 55 with stage I lung adenocarcinoma.

A few counts support this clone. The rearrangement links TRBV11-3 to TRBJ2-1, with 14 bases that match TRBD2. CDR1 SGHNT and CDR2 YENEEA come from the germline V gene. The CDR3 is made up of 17 amino acids. The V and J ends lost 5 bases and 7 bases, in that order; junction bases with no gene match: 10. As DNA, the CDR3 is TGTGCCAGCAGCCCGGGGACTAGCGGGGGCTACCCTAATGAGCAGTTCTTC. It specifies CASSPGTSGGYPNEQFF.

The V gene is TRBV30, the J gene TRBJ2-3; the match to TRBD2 covers 12 bases. The CDR3 runs 16 residues. V was clipped by 2 bases and J by 2 bases; unmatched bases: 5. Germline V gene data show CDR1 as GTSNPN and CDR2 as SVGIG (reference sequence). This CDR3 reads CAWSTGLAGHTDTQYF. The CDR3 nucleotides read TGTGCCTGGAGTACAGGACTAGCGGGGCACACAGATACGCAGTATTTT.

The rearrangement uses TRBV1 and TRBJ2-1; TRBD1, as called in the table, went unchecked against the DNA. TRBV1 is described as a pseudogene. The CDR3 has 13 amino acids. The CDR3 nucleotides are TGCGCCAGCAGCGGGGACAGCTACAATGAGCAGTTCTTC. It specifies CASSGDSYNEQFF.

The chain employs TRBV10-3 and TRBJ2-5; weak D call: TRBD2 (5 bases). There are 15 residues in the CDR3. In germline, CDR1 is ENHRY, CDR2 SYGVKD. Trimming took 10 bases from V and 4 from J, leaving 22 bases between them. The CDR3 protein is CASSPVAGLGETQYF. Written as DNA, the CDR3 is TGTGCCAGCTCCCCTGTGGCGGGCCTGGGAGAGACCCAGTACTTC.

CDR3 sequence reads: CASSRGSGGLYNEQFF. CDR3 nucleotides: TGTGCCAGCAGCCGCGGGAGCGGGGGGTTATACAATGAGCAGTTCTTC. The rearrangement links TRBV28 to TRBJ2-1, with TRBD2 matching 9 bases. In germline, CDR1 is MDHEN, CDR2 SYDVKM. J lost 4 bases, V lost 6 bases, and 10 bases had no gene match. The CDR3 spans 16 residues.

The rearrangement uses TRBV7-7 and TRBJ1-2; D gene uncertain. The CDR3 length is 14 residues. The V end lost 3 bases, the J end lost 7 bases, and 15 bases lay between the germline ends. Germline V gene sequence: CDR1 SSHAT, CDR2 FNYEAQ (reference sequence). The CDR3 is CASSLAAAVGGYTF. In DNA, the CDR3 is TGTGCCAGCAGCTTGGCGGCAGCCGTGGGTGGCTACACCTTC.